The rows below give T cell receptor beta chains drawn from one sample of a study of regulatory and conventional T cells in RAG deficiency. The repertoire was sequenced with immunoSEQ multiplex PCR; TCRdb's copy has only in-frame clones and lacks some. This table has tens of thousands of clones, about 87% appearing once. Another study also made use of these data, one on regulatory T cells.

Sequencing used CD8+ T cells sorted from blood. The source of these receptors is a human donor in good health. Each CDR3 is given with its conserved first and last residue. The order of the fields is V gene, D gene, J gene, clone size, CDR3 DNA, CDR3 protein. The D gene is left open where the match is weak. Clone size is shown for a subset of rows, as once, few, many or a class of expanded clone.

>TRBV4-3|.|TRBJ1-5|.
TGCGCCAGCAGCCAAGGGACGGACAATCAGCCCCAGCATTTT
CASSQGTDNQPQHF
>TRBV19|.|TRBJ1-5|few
TGTGCCAGTAATCAGGGGTCCTTAAATCAGCCCCAGCATTTT
CASNQGSLNQPQHF
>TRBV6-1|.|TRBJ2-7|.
TGTGCCACCCATTTAGTGGGAACCTACGAGCAGTACTTC
CATHLVGTYEQYF
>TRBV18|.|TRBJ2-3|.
TGTGCCAGCTCACCGCCCTTCGAGGCAGATACGCAGTATTTT
CASSPPFEADTQYF
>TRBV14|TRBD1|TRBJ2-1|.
TGTGCCAGCAGCCGAGCGACAGGGGGCTACAATGAGCAGTTCTTC
CASSRATGGYNEQFF
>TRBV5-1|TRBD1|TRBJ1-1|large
TGCGCCAGCAGCTCGCCCCGGGACAGGGTATCCACTGAAGCTTTCTTT
CASSSPRDRVSTEAFF
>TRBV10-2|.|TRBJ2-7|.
TGCGCCAGCAGTGAGTCGTCAGTAGTGACCTACGAGCAGTACTTC
CASSESSVVTYEQYF
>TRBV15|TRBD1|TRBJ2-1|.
TGTGCCACCAGCAGAGATTTTGAGGGGGCTTCCTACAATGAGCAGTTCTTC
CATSRDFEGASYNEQFF
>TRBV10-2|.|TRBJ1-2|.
TGCGCCAGCAGTGAGGGAGGTGGCTACACCTTC
CASSEGGGYTF
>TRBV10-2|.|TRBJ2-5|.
TGCGCCAGCAGCCTGGCTTTCGCCGAGACCCAGTACTTC
CASSLAFAETQYF
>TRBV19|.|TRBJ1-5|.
TGTGCCAGTAGTCCGACAGAACGGAATCAGCCCCAGCATTTT
CASSPTERNQPQHF
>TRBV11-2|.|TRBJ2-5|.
TGTGCCAGCAGCTTAGATGACCGGCCTGGGGCCCAGTACTTC
CASSLDDRPGAQYF
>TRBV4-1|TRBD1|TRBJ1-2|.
TGCGCCAGCAGCCAAGATACAGGGACAGGGCTGGGCTATGGCTACACCTTC
CASSQDTGTGLGYGYTF
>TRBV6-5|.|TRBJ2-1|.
TGTGCCAGCAGTTACTCGTCAGCGGCAGGGGCTGAGCAGTTCTTC
CASSYSSAAGAEQFF
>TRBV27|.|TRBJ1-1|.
TGTGCCAGCAGTTTACAAAGGGGCACTGAAGCTTTCTTT
CASSLQRGTEAFF
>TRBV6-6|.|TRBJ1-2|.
TGTGCCAGCAGTTACACCCCTGGACAGTATGGCTACACCTTC
CASSYTPGQYGYTF
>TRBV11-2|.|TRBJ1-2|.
TGTGCCAGCAGCTTAGATGGGGGTTACTATGGCTACACCTTC
CASSLDGGYYGYTF
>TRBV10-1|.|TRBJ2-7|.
TGCGCCAGCAGTAATTTGGGTCCGGAGCTCACTTACTCCTACGAGCAGTACTTC
CASSNLGPELTYSYEQYF
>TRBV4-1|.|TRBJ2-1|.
TGCGCCAGCAGCCAAGCCCAGACCAATGAGCAGTTCTTC
CASSQAQTNEQFF
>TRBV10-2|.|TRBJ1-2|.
TGCGCCAGCAGTCAGGACTCTGGCTACACCTTC
CASSQDSGYTF
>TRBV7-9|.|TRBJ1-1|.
TGTGCCAGCATAAACCCCGGCAGGCCTGAAGCTTTCTTT
CASINPGRPEAFF
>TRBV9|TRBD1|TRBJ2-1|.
TGTGCCAGCAGCGGGGGGGACAGGAACAATGAGCAGTTCTTC
CASSGGDRNNEQFF
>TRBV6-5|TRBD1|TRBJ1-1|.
TGTGCCAGCAGTGCCCGGACAGGTTCGAACACTGAAGCTTTCTTT
CASSARTGSNTEAFF
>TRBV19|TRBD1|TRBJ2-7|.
TGTGCCAGTAGAACGACAGGGGAAGTGTACGAGCAGTACTTC
CASRTTGEVYEQYF
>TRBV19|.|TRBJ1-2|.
TGTGCCAGTAGTAATCTTGGAGACCTATTTGGCTACACCTTC
CASSNLGDLFGYTF
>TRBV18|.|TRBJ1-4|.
TGTGCCAGCTCACCACGGCTGGAGGGGGTGCCTGAAAAACTGTTTTTT
CASSPRLEGVPEKLFF
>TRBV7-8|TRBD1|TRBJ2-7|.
TGTGCCAGCAGCCTTAACAGGGGGCGAGTCTTAGAGCAGTACTTC
CASSLNRGRVLEQYF
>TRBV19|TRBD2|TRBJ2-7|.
TGTGCCAGTAGTCAGGCTAGCGGCCCCTACGAGCAGTACTTC
CASSQASGPYEQYF
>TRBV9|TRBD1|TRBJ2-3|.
TGTGCCAGCAGCGTAGAGGAAGGGGGCAGGCCCACAGATACGCAGTATTTT
CASSVEEGGRPTDTQYF
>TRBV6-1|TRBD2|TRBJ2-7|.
TGTGCCAGCAGTGCCCGGGACTATCCCTACGAGCAGTACTTC
CASSARDYPYEQYF
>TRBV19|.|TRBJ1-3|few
TGTGCCAGTAGTATAGATCTGGAGGTTTTCTCTGGAAACACCATATATTTT
CASSIDLEVFSGNTIYF
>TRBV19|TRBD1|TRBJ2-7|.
TGTGCCAGTAGTATAGGAGGACAGGCCTACGAGCAGTACTTC
CASSIGGQAYEQYF
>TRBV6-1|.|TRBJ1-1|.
TGTGCCAGCAGTTATTTGCAGGAAAACACTGAAGCTTTCTTT
CASSYLQENTEAFF
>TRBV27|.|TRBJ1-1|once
TGTGCCAGCAGTCAAGGACAATCACCAGGTTTCACTGAAGCTTTCTTT
CASSQGQSPGFTEAFF
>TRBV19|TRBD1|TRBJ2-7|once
TGTGCCAGTAGTATAACACCGGGACAGTCCTACGAGCAGTACTTC
CASSITPGQSYEQYF
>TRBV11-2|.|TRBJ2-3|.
TGTGCCAGCAGCTTAGGGCGATACACAGATACGCAGTATTTT
CASSLGRYTDTQYF
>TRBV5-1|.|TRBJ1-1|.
TGCGCCAGCAGCTTGGCAGGGAATGTGAACACTGAAGCTTTCTTT
CASSLAGNVNTEAFF
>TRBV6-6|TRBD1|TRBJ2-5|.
TGTGCCAGCAGTTATGAGGGACAGGGACAAGAGACCCAGTACTTC
CASSYEGQGQETQYF
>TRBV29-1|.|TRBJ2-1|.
TGCGGCGTTGACGGTGGGGTGCTCGGCAATGAGCAGTTCTTC
CGVDGGVLGNEQFF
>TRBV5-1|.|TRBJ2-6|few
TGCGCCAGCAGCTTGGATCCGACGGACAGCTCTGGGGCCAACGTCCTGACTTTC
CASSLDPTDSSGANVLTF
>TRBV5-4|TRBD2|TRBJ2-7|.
TGTGCCAGCAGCTCGGGACTAGCTTCCTCCTACGAGCAGTACTTC
CASSSGLASSYEQYF
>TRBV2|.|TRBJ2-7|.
TGTGCCAGCACGGATTGGGGGATCTCAACCTACGAGCAGTACTTC
CASTDWGISTYEQYF
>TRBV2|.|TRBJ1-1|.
TGTGCCAGCAGTGATATACTGATGAACACTGAAGCTTTCTTT
CASSDILMNTEAFF
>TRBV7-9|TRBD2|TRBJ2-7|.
TGTGCCAGCAGCACGACTAGCGTACCGTCCTACGAGCAGTACTTC
CASSTTSVPSYEQYF
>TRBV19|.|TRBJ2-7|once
TGTGCCAGTAGTCACGGACGGAAACCATACGAGCAGTACTTC
CASSHGRKPYEQYF
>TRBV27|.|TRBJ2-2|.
TGTGCCAGCATGGGGACCGGGGAGCTGTTTTTT
CASMGTGELFF
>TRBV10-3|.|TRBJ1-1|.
TGTGCCATCAGTGAGTCGGGGGGGGCGAACACTGAAGCTTTCTTT
CAISESGGANTEAFF
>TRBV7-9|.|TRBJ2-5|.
TGTGCCAGCAGCTCCTCGGAGGGCCAAGAGACCCAGTACTTC
CASSSSEGQETQYF
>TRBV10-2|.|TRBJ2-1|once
TGCGCCAGCAGCGCCAAGGAGCGCGGATCCTACAATGAGCAGTTCTTC
CASSAKERGSYNEQFF
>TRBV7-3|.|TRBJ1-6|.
TGTGCCAGCAGCTTAAGTGGGAGCATGAGCGGCTCACCCCTCCACTTT
CASSLSGSMSGSPLHF
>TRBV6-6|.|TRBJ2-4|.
TGTGCCAGCAGTTACAGGCAGGGTTTGGACATTCAGTACTTC
CASSYRQGLDIQYF
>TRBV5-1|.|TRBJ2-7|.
TGCGCCAGCAGCTTGGAACAGAGGAGCTACGAGCAGTACTTC
CASSLEQRSYEQYF
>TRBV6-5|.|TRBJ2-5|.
TGTGCCGGCAGTTACTCTGCTAGTGCGGGCGAGACCCAGTACTTC
CAGSYSASAGETQYF
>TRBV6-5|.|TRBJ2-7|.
TGTGCCAGCAGTTACGCAGGGGAGAACGAGCAGTACTTC
CASSYAGENEQYF
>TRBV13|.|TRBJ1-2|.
TGTGCCAGCAGCTTAAACGCCGGGACCTTCAGTGGCTACACCTTC
CASSLNAGTFSGYTF
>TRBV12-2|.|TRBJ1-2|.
TGTGCAAGTCGCTCTGGACAGGGTAACGGCTACACCTTC
CASRSGQGNGYTF
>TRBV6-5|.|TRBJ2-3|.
TGTGCCAGCAGCCCGGGACTTGGGGATACGCAGTATTTT
CASSPGLGDTQYF